One and the same sample provided the 13 T cell receptor beta chains below, sequenced in a study of blood T cell repertoires in COVID-19. This table comes from immunoSEQ multiplex PCR, and its TCRdb copy is limited to in-frame clones, with some not included. The profile covers about 170,000 clones, with 80% to 90% appearing a single time and 15% to 20% taken by the ten largest. Sequenced: peripheral blood. These receptors all come from a woman between 65 and 79 years old who had recovered from COVID-19.

The J gene is TRBJ1-1, the V gene TRBV28; a possible D gene is TRBD1 (5 bases). Germline-derived CDR1 and CDR2 are MDHEN and SYDVKM. The CDR3 runs to 13 residues. The V end lost 3 bases, the J end lost 7 bases, and 12 bases lay between the germline ends. The CDR3 DNA sequence: TGTGCCAGCAGTTTGCCCCAGGGAATTGAAGCTTTCTTT. Translated, it gives CASSLPQGIEAFF.

The chain links TRBV14 to TRBJ1-1; D is uncertain. The germline V and J ends were trimmed by 1 base and 4 bases, with 7 bases remaining between them. The CDR3 runs 13 residues. CDR1 and CDR2 from the germline V gene are SGHDN and FVKESK. The CDR3 is CASSQGRTTEAFF. CDR3 nucleotides: TGTGCCAGCAGCCAAGGGAGAACCACTGAAGCTTTCTTT. Filled out from reference TRBV14 and TRBJ1-1, the complete variable domain reads EAGVTQFPSHSVIEKGQTVTLRCDPISGHDNLYWYRRVMGKEIKFLLHFVKESKQDESGMPNNRFLAERTGGTYSTLKVQPAELEDSGVYFCASSQGRTTEAFFGQGTRLTVV.

This chain joins TRBV3-1 (or the pseudogene TRBV3-2) and TRBJ1-1; D gene unclear. From germline, CDR1 is LGHDT and CDR2 YNNKEL (reference sequence). The V gene lost 4 bases and the J gene lost 3 bases, with 9 bases spanning the gap. The CDR3 consists of 13 residues. The CDR3 DNA reads as TGTGCCAGCAGCCCCGGTGTGGACACTGAAGCTTTCTTT. Translation gives CASSPGVDTEAFF.

This sequence joins TRBV4-2 and TRBJ1-4; 9 bases match TRBD1. Germline V lookup: CDR1 LGHNA, CDR2 YNFKEQ. V shed 4 bases and J 7 bases; nucleotides not matched to a gene: 13. This CDR3 is built from 17 residues. The chain's CDR3 is CASSLGTTGGAGEKLFF. The CDR3 DNA sequence: TGTGCCAGCAGCCTGGGCACCACAGGGGGCGCGGGTGAAAAACTGTTTTTT.

V usage is TRBV5-8 and J usage is TRBJ1-3; TRBD1 might be the D (5 bases). The germline V gene has CDR1 SGHTS and CDR2 YDEGEE. The CDR3 covers 13 residues. V was trimmed by 7 bases and J by 9 bases, leaving 17 bases between them. Here the CDR3 reads CASPRWGRSTIYF. The CDR3 coding sequence is TGTGCCAGCCCAAGATGGGGCCGGAGCACCATATATTTT. Complete variable domain (other parts from reference TRBV5-8 and TRBJ1-3): EAGVTQSPTHLIKTRGQQATLRCSPISGHTSVYWYQQALGLGLQFLLWYDEGEERNRGNFPPRFSGRQFPNYSSELNVNALELEDSALYLCASPRWGRSTIYFGEGSWLTVV.

This sequence joins TRBV2 and TRBJ1-6; 7 bases agree with TRBD1. The V gene's germline CDR1 is SNHLY and CDR2 FYNNEI. The length of the CDR3 is 15 residues. The V gene end was trimmed by 2 bases and the J gene end by 7 bases; junction bases not matched to a gene: 5. The CDR3 region is CASSELGTDNSPLHF. CDR3 DNA: TGTGCCAGCAGTGAACTAGGGACAGACAATTCACCCCTCCACTTT.

The chain joins TRBV19 to TRBJ1-1; TRBD1 is a possible D gene (5 bases). V was trimmed by 5 bases and J by 4 bases, leaving 17 bases between them. In germline, CDR1 is LNHDA, CDR2 SQIVND (reference sequence). CDR3 length equals 15 residues. CDR3 loop: CASSPSVGGGTEAFF. The CDR3 bases are TGTGCCAGTAGTCCCTCAGTGGGGGGTGGCACTGAAGCTTTCTTT.

The chain joins TRBV7-9 to TRBJ1-2; D might be TRBD1 (6 bases). The CDR3 is 14 amino acids. V lost 7 bases and J 8 bases, leaving 20 bases between the germline ends. Germline V gives CDR1 SEHNR, CDR2 FQNEAQ (reference sequence). The chain's CDR3 is CASTPDRSAVGYTF. Written as DNA, the CDR3 is TGTGCCAGCACCCCAGACAGGTCGGCGGTGGGCTACACCTTC.

In its sample, this clone was seen once. The gene calls are TRBV19 and TRBJ2-7, with TRBD2 identical over 10 bases. The CDR3 spans 18 residues. Germline V gene lookup returns CDR1 LNHDA and CDR2 SQIVND (reference sequence). Trimming removed 6 bases from V and 0 bases from J; junction bases left unmatched: 14. This CDR3 is CASRGTGLAPESSYEQYF. Written as DNA, the CDR3 is TGTGCCAGTAGGGGTACGGGACTAGCGCCTGAGAGCTCCTACGAGCAGTACTTC.

The V gene is TRBV5-6, the J gene TRBJ2-1; 7 bases map to TRBD1. CDR1 and CDR2 from the germline V gene are SGHDT and YYEEEE. This CDR3 has 12 amino acids. The V segment lost 4 bases and the J segment 12 bases; nucleotides outside the gene matches: 7. DNA for the CDR3: TGTGCCAGCAGCGTCACAGGGGTCCGGCAGTTCTTC. This encodes CASSVTGVRQFF.

J is TRBJ1-5 and V is TRBV27, with D perhaps matching TRBD1 (6 bases). Germline CDR1 is MNHEY and CDR2 is SMNVEV (reference sequence). V lost 1 base to trimming and J lost 6 bases, with 13 bases between them. The CDR3 sequence is 15 residues long. CDR3 in DNA: TGTGCCAGCAGTTTATTTTCCAGGGGATTTCAGCCCCAGCATTTT. Its protein is CASSLFSRGFQPQHF.

The chain combines TRBV5-1 with TRBJ2-2, with no clear D. The V gene's germline CDR1 is SGHRS and CDR2 YFSETQ. This CDR3 region has 13 residues. The ends were cut back, 0 bases at V and 6 bases at J, with 6 bases in the middle. The CDR3 is CASSLESSGELFF. In nucleotides, the CDR3 is TGCGCCAGCAGCTTGGAATCATCCGGGGAGCTGTTTTTT.

This clone was detected once. The chain's CDR3 is CASSQRTGELFF. CDR3 nucleotides: TGTGCCAGCAGTCAGCGCACCGGGGAGCTGTTTTTT. This chain uses TRBV28 with TRBJ2-2; no definite D call. V lost 5 bases, J lost 4 bases, and 5 bases lay in between. The CDR3 consists of 12 residues. Germline V gene lookup returns CDR1 MDHEN and CDR2 SYDVKM.